The sample holds a few counts of the clone carrying this T cell receptor beta chain. The data belong to a study of T-cell memory formation after mild COVID-19. In TCRdb, the 5' RACE reads were re-called with MiXCR into one record per CDR3 protein. Of approximately 190,000 distinct CDR3 sequences detected, about 16% appear once; the ten largest clones hold 2.4%. CDR3 length: 14 residues. J gave up 5 bases and V 4 bases, and 5 bases lay outside the gene matches. Germline CDR1 and CDR2: LNHDA and SQIVND (reference sequence). The sequenced material came from PBMCs or a T cell subset sorted from them (not recorded which). The chain links TRBV19 to TRBJ1-5; 7 bases line up with TRBD1. The sequence derives from an adult woman who had mild COVID-19 (a few samples of this study predate the infection). Cell type and time point are not known. The CDR3 DNA follows: TGTGCCAGTAGTAACCGACAGGGCCATCAGCCCCAGCATTTT. Amino acid sequence: CASSNRQGHQPQHF. Drawing the rest from reference TRBV19 and TRBJ1-5, the complete variable domain is DGGITQSPKYLFRKEGQNVTLSCEQNLNHDAMYWYRQDPGQGLRLIYYSQIVNDFQKGDIAEGYSVSREKKESFPLTVTSAQKNPTAFYLCASSNRQGHQPQHFGDGTRLSIL.